A selection of T cell receptor beta chains follows, all from one sample in a study of cytomegalovirus exposure and HLA in healthy donors. Method: immunoSEQ multiplex PCR; TCRdb's copy keeps in-frame clones and lacks some. The profile covers 120,000 to 150,000 clones, with roughly 68% appearing a single time and about 4.7% taken by the ten largest. Material: PBMCs. The receptors were sampled from a man in his 60s in good health and CMV-seronegative. CDR3s include the opening cysteine and the closing phenylalanine or tryptophan. The D gene is left open where the match is weak. Not all rows give a size; the values are once, few, many and, for expanded clones, a class.

>TRBJ2-5|NA|TRBV28|NA
CASSFGRRLRGTQYF
TGTGCCAGCAGTTTTGGGCGCCGACTCCGGGGGACCCAGTACTTC
>TRBJ1-1|TRBD1|TRBV10-3|NA
CAIRYTGETEAFF
TGTGCCATCAGATATACAGGGGAAACTGAAGCTTTCTTT
>TRBJ2-7|NA|TRBV7-2|few
CASSFRGLLSYEQYF
TGTGCCAGCAGCTTTCGGGGACTTCTATCCTACGAGCAGTACTTC
>TRBJ1-1|NA|TRBV28|NA
CASREGGTEAFF
TGTGCCAGCAGAGAAGGGGGCACTGAAGCTTTCTTT
>TRBJ2-7|TRBD1|TRBV5-4|few
CASSLGFTGEPGEQYF
TGTGCCAGCAGCTTGGGGTTCACAGGGGAACCGGGCGAGCAGTACTTC
>TRBJ2-7|NA|TRBV15|NA
CATSRDGQGSGEQYF
TGTGCCACCAGCAGAGACGGGCAGGGAAGTGGCGAGCAGTACTTC
>TRBJ1-2|NA|TRBV27|NA
CASSFWGRDGYTF
TGTGCCAGCAGTTTCTGGGGGCGAGATGGCTACACCTTC
>TRBJ2-6|NA|TRBV29-1|NA
CSDRYSGANVLTF
TGCAGCGACCGGTACTCTGGGGCCAACGTCCTGACTTTC
>TRBJ1-1|TRBD1|TRBV20-1|NA
CSANRGPEAFF
TGCAGTGCTAACAGGGGGCCGGAAGCTTTCTTT
>TRBJ1-2|TRBD1|TRBV2|NA
CASSPTGDGYTF
TGTGCCAGCAGCCCGACAGGGGATGGCTACACCTTC
>TRBJ2-1|NA|TRBV6-1|NA
CASSAVRSEQFF
TGTGCCAGCAGCGCGGTCCGGTCAGAGCAGTTCTTC
>TRBJ2-5|TRBD1|TRBV7-3|NA
CASSRGQGETQYF
TGTGCCAGCAGCCGCGGACAGGGCGAGACCCAGTACTTC
>TRBJ1-1|NA|TRBV29-1|NA
CSARQTGGNTEAFF
TGCAGCGCTCGACAAACGGGGGGTAACACTGAAGCTTTCTTT
>TRBJ2-7|NA|TRBV7-9|few
CASSSAGADINYEQYF
TGTGCCAGCAGCTCCGCCGGAGCGGATATTAACTACGAGCAGTACTTC
>TRBJ1-3|TRBD1|TRBV6-1|few
CASSATGIGSGNTIYF
TGTGCCAGCAGTGCGACAGGGATAGGCTCTGGAAACACCATATATTTT
>TRBJ1-1|TRBD1|TRBV19|NA
CASSNRGRGWGTEAFF
TGTGCCAGTAGTAACAGGGGGCGAGGCTGGGGCACTGAAGCTTTCTTT
>TRBJ1-2|NA|TRBV28|NA
CASSLEQDYGYTF
TGTGCCAGCAGTTTAGAACAGGACTATGGCTACACCTTC
>TRBJ1-1|TRBD1|TRBV27|NA
CASSSLRTGRNTEAFF
TGTGCCAGCAGTTCCCTACGGACAGGAAGGAACACTGAAGCTTTCTTT
>TRBJ2-5|NA|TRBV2|NA
CASSLRAREYGTQYF
TGTGCCAGCAGCTTACGAGCTCGGGAGTATGGGACCCAGTACTTC
>TRBJ1-1|TRBD1|TRBV10-1|NA
CASSEGAGGDAEAFF
TGCGCCAGCAGTGAGGGGGCAGGGGGAGACGCTGAAGCTTTCTTT
>TRBJ2-7|TRBD2|TRBV10-3|NA
CAISETFASGTEQYF
TGTGCCATCAGTGAAACATTCGCTAGCGGGACCGAGCAGTACTTC
>TRBJ1-4|TRBD1|TRBV6-6|few
CASSYSQGTNEKLFF
TGTGCCAGCAGTTACTCACAGGGGACTAATGAAAAACTGTTTTTT
>TRBJ2-7|TRBD1|TRBV6-5|NA
CASSPRDRGGLEQYF
TGTGCCAGCAGCCCCCGGGACAGGGGGGGATTAGAGCAGTACTTC
>TRBJ1-1|TRBD1|TRBV5-6|NA
CASSLDRDYNTEAFF
TGTGCCAGCAGCCTGGACAGGGATTACAACACTGAAGCTTTCTTT
>TRBJ2-3|NA|TRBV5-1|NA
CASSLSRVDTDTQYF
TGCGCCAGCAGCTTGTCGCGGGTCGATACAGATACGCAGTATTTT
>TRBJ2-7|TRBD2|TRBV28|NA
CASSTLAESYEQYF
TGTGCCAGCTCCACACTAGCGGAGTCCTACGAGCAGTACTTC
>TRBJ1-5|TRBD1|TRBV7-6|NA
CASSLGTGEDQPQHF
TGTGCCAGCAGCCTCGGGACAGGGGAGGATCAGCCCCAGCATTTT
>TRBJ2-2|NA|TRBV14|NA
CASSLVRGSPSHTGELFF
TGTGCCAGCAGCCTTGTTCGGGGGAGCCCGTCGCACACCGGGGAGCTGTTTTTT
>TRBJ2-2|TRBD1|TRBV7-2|NA
CASSLRTGADTGELFF
TGTGCCAGCAGCTTGCGGACAGGGGCGGACACCGGGGAGCTGTTTTTT
>TRBJ2-1|NA|TRBV6-1|few
CASADFNEQFF
TGTGCCAGCGCGGATTTTAATGAGCAGTTCTTC
>TRBJ2-3|NA|TRBV6-1|few
CASSSEAPDTQYF
TGTGCCAGCTCCAGCGAGGCCCCAGATACGCAGTATTTT
>TRBJ2-3|TRBD2|TRBV5-4|NA
CASGQRDTADTQYF
TGTGCCAGCGGGCAGCGGGATACGGCAGATACGCAGTATTTT
>TRBJ2-5|TRBD1|TRBV15|NA
CATSRAGTEETQYF
TGTGCCACCAGCAGAGCCGGGACAGAAGAGACCCAGTACTTC
>TRBJ1-1|NA|TRBV6-5|NA
CASSSRSGVAEAFF
TGTGCCAGCAGTTCCAGGTCAGGGGTAGCTGAAGCTTTCTTT
>TRBJ2-1|TRBD2|TRBV5-4|NA
CASSLDLAAYNEQFF
TGTGCCAGCAGCTTGGATCTAGCGGCATACAATGAGCAGTTCTTC
>TRBJ1-1|TRBD1|TRBV7-9|few
CASRGTGVNTEAFF
TGTGCCAGCAGGGGGACAGGGGTAAACACTGAAGCTTTCTTT
>TRBJ1-1|TRBD1|TRBV7-9|once
CASSFPRGQDTEAFF
TGTGCCAGCAGCTTTCCCAGGGGGCAGGACACTGAAGCTTTCTTT
>TRBJ2-7|NA|TRBV9|few
CASSVAAGSSLEQYF
TGTGCCAGCAGCGTAGCAGCCGGGAGCTCCCTCGAGCAGTACTTC
>TRBJ1-2|NA|TRBV28|NA
CASTPGRVDYGYTF
TGTGCCAGCACCCCTGGGAGGGTGGACTATGGCTACACCTTC
>TRBJ2-3|NA|TRBV6-8|NA
CASNSSDTQYF
TGTGCCAGCAATTCTTCAGATACGCAGTATTTT
>TRBJ2-3|NA|TRBV7-6|few
CASSLGGGTGADTQYF
TGTGCCAGCAGCTTAGGAGGGGGTACGGGTGCAGATACGCAGTATTTT
>TRBJ2-2|TRBD2|TRBV5-1|NA
CASSPSGRGNTGELFF
TGCGCCAGCAGCCCTTCCGGGAGGGGTAACACCGGGGAGCTGTTTTTT
>TRBJ2-5|NA|TRBV18|NA
CASSPVRGWETQYF
TGTGCCAGCTCACCAGTCAGGGGCTGGGAGACCCAGTACTTC
>TRBJ1-4|TRBD1|TRBV6-1|NA
CASREGRRLTGDNNEKLFF
TGTGCCAGCAGAGAAGGCCGAAGGCTCACAGGGGACAACAATGAAAAACTGTTTTTT
>TRBJ2-3|TRBD1|TRBV7-3|NA
CASSLTDRGRPDTQYF
TGTGCCAGCAGCTTAACCGACAGGGGGCGGCCAGATACGCAGTATTTT
>TRBJ1-2|TRBD1|TRBV20-1|few
CSAGTGGGYTF
TGCAGTGCGGGGACAGGGGGTGGCTACACCTTC
>TRBJ2-1|NA|TRBV21-1|few
CASSKALGTRELSSYNEQFF
TGTGCCAGCAGCAAAGCGCTAGGGACTAGAGAACTTAGCTCCTACAATGAGCAGTTCTTC
>TRBJ2-3|TRBD2|TRBV5-1|few
CASSLLVAGGRDTQYF
TGCGCCAGCAGCTTGTTGGTAGCGGGAGGTAGGGATACGCAGTATTTT
>TRBJ2-7|NA|TRBV5-1|NA
CASTPTAGATYEQYF
TGCGCCAGCACCCCAACCGCAGGGGCCACCTACGAGCAGTACTTC
>TRBJ2-5|TRBD2|TRBV5-1|NA
CASSPRGLADIQETQYF
TGCGCCAGCAGCCCTCGCGGACTAGCGGACATCCAAGAGACCCAGTACTTC
>TRBJ2-3|TRBD2|TRBV10-3|NA
CATRTSGSTDTQYF
TGTGCCACCCGGACTAGCGGGAGCACAGATACGCAGTATTTT
>TRBJ1-4|NA|TRBV28|few
CASSLLEKLFF
TGTGCCAGCAGTTTACTCGAAAAACTGTTTTTT
>TRBJ1-1|NA|TRBV30|NA
CAWSGSRVGTEAFF
TGTGCCTGGAGTGGTAGTCGGGTGGGCACTGAAGCTTTCTTT